The 12 T cell receptor beta chains below come from one sample, sequenced in a study of T cell responses to AZD1222 COVID-19 vaccine. TCRdb's copy holds only in-frame clones and misses some; the assay was immunoSEQ multiplex PCR. The sample has fewer than 120,000 clones, over 75% seen once; the top ten hold 3.5% to 5.5%. Sequences were derived from peripheral blood, sampled on day 0 of AZD1222 vaccination. These receptors all stem from an adult in good health.

The chain is built from TRBV7-3 and TRBJ2-7, with D perhaps TRBD2 (6 bases). Per germline, CDR1 SGHTA and CDR2 FQGTGA. V was pared by 1 base and J by 3 bases, with 10 bases between. The CDR3 is 14 residues long. CDR3 in DNA: TGTGCCAGCAGCTTAAACGGAGGGAGCTACGAGCAGTACTTC. The encoded protein is CASSLNGGSYEQYF.

This sequence joins TRBV6-2 or TRBV6-3 and TRBJ2-7, with D perhaps assigned TRBD1 or TRBD2 (5 bases each). The length of the CDR3 is 13 residues. The germline V and J ends were trimmed by 4 bases and 6 bases, with 13 bases remaining between them. Germline values: CDR1 MNHEY, CDR2 SVGEGT. The CDR3 nucleotides read TGTGCCAGCAGTTGGGACGGCCGCGGCGAGCAGTACTTC. It translates to CASSWDGRGEQYF.

The CDR3 nucleotides are TGTGCCTGGAGCGAAGCCACCGGGACTTGGAGCTCCTATAATTCACCCCTCCACTTT. Residues: CAWSEATGTWSSYNSPLHF. This chain uses TRBV30 with TRBJ1-6; possibly TRBD1 for D (5 bases). The CDR3 is 19 amino acids. V was cut by 3 bases and J by 0 bases, with 21 bases left in between. Germline CDR1 and CDR2: GTSNPN and SVGIG (reference sequence).

J is TRBJ2-7 and V is TRBV7-2, with 9 bases aligning to TRBD2. Germline V CDR1 and CDR2: SGHTA, FQGNSA. The CDR3 spans 17 residues. Unmatched junction bases numbered 17, after V lost 5 bases and J lost 6 bases. The CDR3 region has the DNA TGTGCCAGCAGCACTCGGGGTAGCGGGGGAGCGCGGCCCGAGCAGTACTTC. Translating gives CASSTRGSGGARPEQYF.

This clone has a single count. The chain has TRBV9 and TRBJ1-1, with D uncertain. This CDR3 spans 12 amino acids. CDR1 is SGDLS, CDR2 YYNGEE, per germline. Trimming took off 0 bases at V and 7 bases at J, with 7 bases between the two ends. The CDR3 region is CASSVVGGEAFF. The CDR3 bases are TGTGCCAGCAGCGTAGTCGGCGGTGAAGCTTTCTTT.

V gene TRBV2 combines with J gene TRBJ1-1, with 10 bases aligning to TRBD1. V shed 6 bases and J 6 bases; nucleotides not matched to a gene: 16. This CDR3 spans 17 amino acids. Germline values: CDR1 SNHLY, CDR2 FYNNEI. CDR3 sequence: CASSPGQGFPRGAEAFF. In DNA, the CDR3 is TGTGCCAGCAGCCCGGGACAGGGGTTCCCTAGGGGGGCTGAAGCTTTCTTT.

The rearrangement links TRBV3-1 (or the pseudogene TRBV3-2) to TRBJ1-6, with a weak D call TRBD1 (5 bases). The CDR3 sequence is 16 residues long. The germline V gene encodes CDR1 LGHDT and CDR2 YNNKEL (reference sequence). Trimming took off 0 bases at V and 8 bases at J, with 14 bases between the two ends. In nucleotides, the CDR3 is TGTGCCAGCAGCCAAGAAGGAACAGGATTGCATTCACCCCTCCACTTT. Translation: CASSQEGTGLHSPLHF.

The V call is TRBV7-2, the J call TRBJ2-1, with no clear D. V was cut by 0 bases and J by 2 bases, with 14 bases left in between. The CDR3 sequence is 17 residues long. Germline CDR1 is SGHTA and CDR2 is FQGNSA. CDR3 nucleotides: TGTGCCAGCAGCTTAGCCTTACAAGGGCGAACCTACAATGAGCAGTTCTTC. This gives the protein CASSLALQGRTYNEQFF.

This clone was found once. The chain carries TRBV2 and TRBJ1-1, with 9 bases matching TRBD1. The CDR3 spans 15 residues. The V segment lost 5 bases and the J segment 1 base; nucleotides outside the gene matches: 5. Germline CDR1 reads SNHLY; CDR2 reads FYNNEI. The CDR3 coding sequence is TGTGCCAGCAGTTTACAGGGGGCGACGAACACTGAAGCTTTCTTT. It is translated as CASSLQGATNTEAFF.

The chain is built from TRBV12-3 or TRBV12-4 and TRBJ1-1, with a possible D match to TRBD1 (6 bases). V was shortened by 5 bases and J by 4 bases, with 11 bases between the two germline ends. The CDR3 consists of 13 residues. The CDR3 DNA reads TGTGCCAGCAGTAGGACAGTGAGCACTGAAGCTTTCTTT. The encoded protein is CASSRTVSTEAFF.

The chain has TRBV7-9 and TRBJ1-6; 7 positions agree with TRBD1. V dropped 3 bases and J dropped 0; count of bases not matched to a gene: 2. The CDR3 is 16 amino acids. In germline, CDR1 is SEHNR, CDR2 FQNEAQ (reference sequence). The CDR3 region is CASSLGQSSYNSPLHF. CDR3 nucleotide sequence: TGTGCCAGCAGCTTGGGACAGAGCTCCTATAATTCACCCCTCCACTTT.

The J gene is TRBJ1-4, the V gene TRBV7-2; possible D gene TRBD1, 5 bases. Germline CDR1 is SGHTA and CDR2 is FQGNSA. CDR3 length: 16 residues. Trimming took off 5 bases at V and 3 bases at J, with 16 bases between the two ends. Here the CDR3 DNA reads TGTGCCAGCAGCGGGGCGGGACTCCCGGCTAATGAAAAACTGTTTTTT. Translating gives CASSGAGLPANEKLFF. Drawing the rest from reference TRBV7-2 and TRBJ1-4, the complete variable domain is GAGVSQSPSNKVTEKGKDVELRCDPISGHTALYWYRQSLGQGLEFLIYFQGNSAPDKSGLPSDRFSAERTGGSVSTLTIQRTQQEDSAVYLCASSGAGLPANEKLFFGSGTQLSVL.